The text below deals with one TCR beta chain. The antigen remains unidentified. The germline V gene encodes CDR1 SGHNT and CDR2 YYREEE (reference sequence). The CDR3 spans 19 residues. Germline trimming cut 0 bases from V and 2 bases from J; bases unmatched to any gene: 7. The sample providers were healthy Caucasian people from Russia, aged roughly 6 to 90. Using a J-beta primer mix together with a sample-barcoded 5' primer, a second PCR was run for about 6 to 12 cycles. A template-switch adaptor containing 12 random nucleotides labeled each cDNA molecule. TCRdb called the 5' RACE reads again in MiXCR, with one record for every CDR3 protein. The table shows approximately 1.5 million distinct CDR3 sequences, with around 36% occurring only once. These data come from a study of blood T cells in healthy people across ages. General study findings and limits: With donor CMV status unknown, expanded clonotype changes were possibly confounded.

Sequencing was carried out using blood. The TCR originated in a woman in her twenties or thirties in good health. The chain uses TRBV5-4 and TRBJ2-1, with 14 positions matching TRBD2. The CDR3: CASSLGGLAGGRPYNEQFF. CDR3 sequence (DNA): TGTGCCAGCAGCTTGGGTGGACTAGCGGGGGGCAGGCCCTACAATGAGCAGTTCTTC.